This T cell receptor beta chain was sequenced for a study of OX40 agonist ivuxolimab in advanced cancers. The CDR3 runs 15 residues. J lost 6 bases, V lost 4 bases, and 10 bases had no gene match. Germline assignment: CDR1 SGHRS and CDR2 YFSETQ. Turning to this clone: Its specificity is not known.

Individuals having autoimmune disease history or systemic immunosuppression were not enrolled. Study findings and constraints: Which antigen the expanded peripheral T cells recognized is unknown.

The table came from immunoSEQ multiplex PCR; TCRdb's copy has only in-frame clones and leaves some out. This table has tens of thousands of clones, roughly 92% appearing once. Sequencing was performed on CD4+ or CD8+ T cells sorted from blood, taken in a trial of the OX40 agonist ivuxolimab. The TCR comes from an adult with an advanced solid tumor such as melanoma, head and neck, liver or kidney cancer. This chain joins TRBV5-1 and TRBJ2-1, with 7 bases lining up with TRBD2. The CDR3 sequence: CASSTTSANVNEQFF. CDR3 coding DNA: TGCGCCAGCAGCACAACTAGCGCCAACGTCAATGAGCAGTTCTTC.